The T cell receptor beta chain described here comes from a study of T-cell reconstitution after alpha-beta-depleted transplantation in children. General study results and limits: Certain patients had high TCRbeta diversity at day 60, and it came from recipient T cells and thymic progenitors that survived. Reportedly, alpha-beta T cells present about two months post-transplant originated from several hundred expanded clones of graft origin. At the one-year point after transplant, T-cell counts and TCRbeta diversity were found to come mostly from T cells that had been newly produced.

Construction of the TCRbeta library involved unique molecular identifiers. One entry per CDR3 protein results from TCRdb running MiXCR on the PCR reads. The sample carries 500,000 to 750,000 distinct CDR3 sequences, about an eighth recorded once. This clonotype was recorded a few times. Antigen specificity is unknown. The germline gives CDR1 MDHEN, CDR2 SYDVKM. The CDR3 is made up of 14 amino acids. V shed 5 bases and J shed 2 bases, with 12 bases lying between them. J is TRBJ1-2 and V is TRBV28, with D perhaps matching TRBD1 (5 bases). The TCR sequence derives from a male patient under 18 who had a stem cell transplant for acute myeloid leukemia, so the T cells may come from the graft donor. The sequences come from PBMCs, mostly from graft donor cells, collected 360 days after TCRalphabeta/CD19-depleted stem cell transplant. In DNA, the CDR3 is TGTGCCAGCAGTCCCTGGACACAGAACTATGGCTACACCTTC. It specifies CASSPWTQNYGYTF.